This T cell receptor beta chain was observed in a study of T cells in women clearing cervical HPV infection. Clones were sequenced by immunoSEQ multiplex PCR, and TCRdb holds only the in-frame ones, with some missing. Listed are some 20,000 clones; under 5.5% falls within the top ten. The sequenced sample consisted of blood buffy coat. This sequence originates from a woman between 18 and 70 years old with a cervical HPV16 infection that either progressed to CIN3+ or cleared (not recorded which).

This CDR3 reads CASSGQGAPQHF. Incomplete CDR3 DNA: TGTGCCAGCAGCGGACAGGGCGCGCCC. The rearrangement links TRBV7-9 to TRBJ1-5; TRBD1 aligns across 8 bases. The read finishes 3 residues shy of the CDR3 end, and the germline J gene is used to complete it. The V segment lost 5 bases and the J segment 9 bases; nucleotides outside the gene matches: 3. CDR3 length: 12 amino acids. Germline CDR1 and CDR2: SEHNR and FQNEAQ (reference sequence).